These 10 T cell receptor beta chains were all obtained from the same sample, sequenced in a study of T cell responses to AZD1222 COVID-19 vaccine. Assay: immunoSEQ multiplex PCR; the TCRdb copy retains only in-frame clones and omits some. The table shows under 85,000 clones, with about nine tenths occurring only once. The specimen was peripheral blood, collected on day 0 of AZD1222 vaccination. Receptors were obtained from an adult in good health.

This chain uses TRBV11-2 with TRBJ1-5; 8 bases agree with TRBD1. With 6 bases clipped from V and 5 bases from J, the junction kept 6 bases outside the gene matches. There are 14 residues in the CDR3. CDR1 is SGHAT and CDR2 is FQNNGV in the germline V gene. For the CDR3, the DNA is TGTGCCAGCAGTCCAGGGGGCGGGTATCAGCCCCAGCATTTT. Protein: CASSPGGGYQPQHF.

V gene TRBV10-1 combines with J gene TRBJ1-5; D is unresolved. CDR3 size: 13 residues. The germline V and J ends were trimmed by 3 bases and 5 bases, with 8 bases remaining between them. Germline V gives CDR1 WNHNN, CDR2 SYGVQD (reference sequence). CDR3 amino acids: CASSEGIHQPQHF. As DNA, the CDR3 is TGCGCCAGCAGTGAAGGCATTCATCAGCCCCAGCATTTT.

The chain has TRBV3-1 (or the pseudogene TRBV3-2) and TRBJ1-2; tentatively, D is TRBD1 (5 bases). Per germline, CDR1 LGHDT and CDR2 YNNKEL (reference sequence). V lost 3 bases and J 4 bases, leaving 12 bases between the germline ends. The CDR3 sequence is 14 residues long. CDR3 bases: TGTGCCAGCAGCCAGGGCAGACAGCCCTATGGCTACACCTTC. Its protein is CASSQGRQPYGYTF.

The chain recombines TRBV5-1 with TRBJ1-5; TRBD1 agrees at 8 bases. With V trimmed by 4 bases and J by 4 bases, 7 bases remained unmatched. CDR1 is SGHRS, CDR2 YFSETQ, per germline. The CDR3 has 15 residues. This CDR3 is CASSQTGEGNQPQHF. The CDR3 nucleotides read TGCGCCAGCAGCCAGACAGGGGAGGGGAATCAGCCCCAGCATTTT.

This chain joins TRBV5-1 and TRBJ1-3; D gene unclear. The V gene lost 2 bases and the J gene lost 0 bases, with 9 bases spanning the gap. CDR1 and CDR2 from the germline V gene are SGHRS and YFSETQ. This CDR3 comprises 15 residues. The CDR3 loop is CASSFEGFSGNTIYF. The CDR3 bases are TGCGCCAGCAGCTTTGAAGGGTTCTCTGGAAACACCATATATTTT. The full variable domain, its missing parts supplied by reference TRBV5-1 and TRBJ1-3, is KAGVTQTPRYLIKTRGQQVTLSCSPISGHRSVSWYQQTPGQGLQFLFEYFSETQRNKGNFPGRFSGRQFSNSRSEMNVSTLELGDSALYLCASSFEGFSGNTIYFGEGSWLTVV.

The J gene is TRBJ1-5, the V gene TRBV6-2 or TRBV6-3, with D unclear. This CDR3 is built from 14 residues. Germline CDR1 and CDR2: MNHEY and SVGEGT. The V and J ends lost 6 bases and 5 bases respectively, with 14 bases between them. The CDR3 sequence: CASSFPGHYQPQHF. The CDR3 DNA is TGTGCCAGCAGCTTCCCGGGCCACTATCAGCCCCAGCATTTT.

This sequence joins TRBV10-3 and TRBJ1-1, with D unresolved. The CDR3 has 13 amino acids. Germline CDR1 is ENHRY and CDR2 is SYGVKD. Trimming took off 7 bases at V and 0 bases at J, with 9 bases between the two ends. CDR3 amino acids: CAIKLGMNTEAFF. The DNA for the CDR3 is TGTGCCATCAAGTTGGGAATGAACACTGAAGCTTTCTTT.

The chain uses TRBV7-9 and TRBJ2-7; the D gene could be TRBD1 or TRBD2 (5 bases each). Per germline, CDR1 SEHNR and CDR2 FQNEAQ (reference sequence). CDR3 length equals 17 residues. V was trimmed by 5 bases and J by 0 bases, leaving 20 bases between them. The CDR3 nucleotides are TGTGCCAGCAGCCCCACTCTCGGGAAGGGGCCCTCCTACGAGCAGTACTTC. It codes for CASSPTLGKGPSYEQYF.

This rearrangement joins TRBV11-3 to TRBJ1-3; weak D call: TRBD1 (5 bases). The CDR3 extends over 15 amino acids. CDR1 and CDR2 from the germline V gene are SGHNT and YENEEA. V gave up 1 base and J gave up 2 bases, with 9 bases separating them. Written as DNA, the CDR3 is TGTGCCAGCAGCTTAGTGGCAGGGACTGGAAACACCATATATTTT. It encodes CASSLVAGTGNTIYF.

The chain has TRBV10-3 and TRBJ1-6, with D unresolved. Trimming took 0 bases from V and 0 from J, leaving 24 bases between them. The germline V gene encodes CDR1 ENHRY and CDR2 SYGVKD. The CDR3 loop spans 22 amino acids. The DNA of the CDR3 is TGTGCCATCAGTGAGTCTATTGGTGGCAGTTTTTCTCTCGGCTCCTATAATTCACCCCTCCACTTT. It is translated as CAISESIGGSFSLGSYNSPLHF.